This entry describes one TCR beta chain. Its antigen is not known. The sample belongs to a study of T-cell memory formation after mild COVID-19. As for the study in general: In these data, TCR clusters were largely donor specific.

Constant-segment-primed 5'RACE gave TCR alpha and TCR beta cDNA libraries with sample barcodes and UMIs. TCRdb reprocessed the 5' RACE reads via MiXCR and lists one record per CDR3 protein. The repertoire holds around 450,000 distinct CDR3 sequences, with approximately 20% as singletons. There are 14 residues in the CDR3. With V trimmed by 0 bases and J by 4 bases, 4 bases remained unmatched. Germline V gives CDR1 SGHRS, CDR2 YFSETQ. Findings of the study overall: Shrinking CD4+ clones were chiefly CM and EM; CD8+ ones were chiefly EMRA. The finding that pre-infection memory included some responding clones suggested that cross-reactive memory joined.

V gene TRBV5-1 combines with J gene TRBJ2-7; TRBD1 aligns across 7 bases. Sample: PBMCs or a T cell subset sorted from them (not recorded which). This receptor was obtained from an adult woman who had mild COVID-19 (a few samples of this study predate the infection). Cell type and time point are not known. The CDR3 sequence is CASSLEDRIYEQYF. The CDR3 region has the DNA TGCGCCAGCAGCTTGGAGGACAGGATATACGAGCAGTACTTC.